This T cell receptor (beta chain) was observed in a study of shared clonotypes between healthy human individuals. Naive CD8 cells lacked CD45RO, underwent positive selection for CCR7 and left out terminally differentiated effector memory CD45RA+ cells. Germline CDR1 is MGHRA and CDR2 is YSYEKL. Trimming left V 1 base short and J 7 bases short, with 8 bases between. This CDR3 contains 13 residues. Deep-level assay runs were performed. The method was immunoSEQ multiplex PCR; TCRdb's version includes in-frame clones alone and lacks a portion of them. Of 1.5 million to 2.5 million clones listed, about 95% are singletons. General observations from the study: Compared with memory subsets, naive subsets generally had larger estimated richness.

In the case of this clone: Its antigen is still unknown. Other DNA sequences within the sample encode an identical CDR3.

The clonotype was recovered from a man aged 18 to 29 in good health. The rearrangement joins TRBV4-1 to TRBJ1-5; no clear D gene. What was sequenced was naive CD8+ T cells sorted from blood. The CDR3 region is CASSQVGGQPQHF. DNA for the CDR3: TGCGCCAGCAGCCAAGTTGGCGGCCAGCCCCAGCATTTT.